This T cell receptor beta chain comes out of a study of post-analysis software for immune sequencing data. As for the study in general: There were relapsing-remitting, secondary progressive and progressive-relapsing multiple sclerosis among the disease courses included.

Between the trimmed V and J ends, which lost 6 bases and 2 bases, there was a span of 13 bases. Germline loops: CDR1 SQVTM, CDR2 ANQGSEA. The CDR3 covers 13 residues. Unique molecular identifiers featured in each of the TCR beta cDNA libraries. About 460,000 cDNA molecules were obtained from roughly 1 to 10 million T cells. In TCRdb, the PCR reads were re-called with MiXCR into one record per CDR3 protein. The table records about 200,000 distinct CDR3 sequences, approximately 29% of them present only once. This clonotype has a count of ten or more. The target antigen is unknown. Study-level findings and limits: F-measure co-clustering was strong for batch-matched samples. TRBV segments more frequent in patients than in controls numbered five and included TRBV5-6, TRBV5-1 and TRBV20-1. Versus controls, multiple sclerosis patients showed significantly lower diversity (normalized Chao1).

This chain uses TRBV29-1 with TRBJ1-1; D is unclear. Sample: blood. The clonotype comes from a girl aged 2-17 years with multiple sclerosis. The CDR3 nucleotides are TGCAGCGTCCCTGGCAGAATCAACACTGAAGCTTTCTTT. This codes for CSVPGRINTEAFF.